This T cell receptor beta chain appears in the sequencing data of a study of response to subunit inactivated influenza vaccine. Study-level results: A suggestion made by the authors is that each seasonal influenza vaccination recruits few new T cells.

Only a few counts were recorded for this clonotype. No antigen is known for it. Using its own MiXCR run on the RT-PCR reads, TCRdb lists one record per CDR3 protein. The sample yields about half a million distinct CDR3 sequences, about a tenth seen once. The sequence came from a man aged 45-65 years who received an inactivated influenza vaccine. Source: PBMCs from blood, taken 40 to 50 days after vaccination.

CDR3 bases: TGCAGTGCTGGCAGGCTGATGGAGACCCAGTACTTC. This gives the protein CSAGRLMETQYF. This chain links TRBV20-1 with TRBJ2-5; no definite D call. The germline V gene has CDR1 DFQATT and CDR2 SNEGSKA (reference sequence). This CDR3 contains 12 residues. V was shortened by 5 bases and J by 5 bases, with 12 bases between the two germline ends.